This TCR beta chain was recorded in a study of CD8+CD57+ T cells in acquired aplastic anemia. Study-wide background: DNA recovered from sorted CD4+ and CD8+ cells had a mean of about 3 ug.

Both TCR beta VDJ combination and CDR3 sequence profiling were carried out. Genomic DNA was the template for this profiling. MiXCR was run by TCRdb on the reads, yielding one entry per CDR3 protein. The sample records 150,000 or so distinct CDR3 sequences, about 54% being singletons. The CDR3 has 11 amino acids. Germline V lookup: CDR1 DFQATT, CDR2 SNEGSKA (reference sequence). V dropped 5 bases and J dropped 7 bases, with 9 bases sitting between them. The authors sequenced patients whose flow cytometry had shown CD8+CD57+ cell expansion. There were no patients without severe acquired aplastic anemia. The sample holds many counts of this clonotype. The antigen is undetermined. Findings and limits, study-wide: The number of CD8+ CDR3 sequences shared by patients and controls was about 30.

The sequencing sample was made of sorted CD4+, CD8+, or CD8+CD57+ T cells (not recorded which) from PBMCs. This chain links TRBV20-1 with TRBJ2-1; D remains unclear. The TCR comes from a human donor with aplastic anemia. CDR3 loop: CSAPSGNEQFF. CDR3 coding DNA: TGCAGTGCTCCCTCCGGGAATGAGCAGTTCTTC.